Detailed here is one T cell receptor beta chain. The data belong to a study of blood T cell repertoires in COVID-19. Study overall: Sample material is recorded as cDNA or gDNA derived from T cells, B-cell-depleted T cells, or PBMCs.

As processed by the authors: Counts of nucleated cells, estimated from reference gene primer amplification, were obtained. Measured with immunoSEQ multiplex PCR; TCRdb has only the in-frame clones, and not every one. Clone size and the V and J calls come from that table; the DNA yielded D and trimming. The data show about 190,000 clones, almost 90% seen once. The CDR3 runs 13 residues. The J segment lost 4 bases and the V segment lost 5 bases, leaving 3 bases of the junction unmatched. Germline V gives CDR1 ENHRY, CDR2 SYGVKD. The clonotype originates from a man aged 18 to 30 with active or convalescent COVID-19. Sequencing was carried out using peripheral blood. This chain uses TRBV10-3 with TRBJ1-1, with TRBD1 identical over 8 bases. CDR3 coding DNA: TGTGCCATCAGTCCAGGGGGCACCACTGAAGCTTTCTTT. Encoded protein: CAISPGGTTEAFF.